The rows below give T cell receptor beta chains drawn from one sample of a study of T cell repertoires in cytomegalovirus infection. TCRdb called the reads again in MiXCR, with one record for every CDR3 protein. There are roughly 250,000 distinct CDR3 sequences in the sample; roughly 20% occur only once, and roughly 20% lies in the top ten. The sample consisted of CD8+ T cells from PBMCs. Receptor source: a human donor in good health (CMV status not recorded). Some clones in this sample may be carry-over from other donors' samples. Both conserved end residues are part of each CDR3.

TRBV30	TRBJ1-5	CAWSSIRDPSSNQPQHF
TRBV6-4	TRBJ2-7	CASSEGASYEQYF
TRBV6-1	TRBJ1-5	CASSEAGRGHRPQHF
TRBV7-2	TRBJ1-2	CASSLGVNYGYTF
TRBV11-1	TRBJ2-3	CASSFKRGRDTQYF
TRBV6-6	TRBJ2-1	CASSYSLQGDNEQFF
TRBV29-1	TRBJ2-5	CSVNIGPETQYF
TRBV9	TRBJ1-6	CASSEGPENSPLHF
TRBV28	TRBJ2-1	CASGPDYNEQFF
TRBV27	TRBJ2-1	CASSLWGVGNEQFF
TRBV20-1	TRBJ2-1	CSARGSQRGADSYNEQFF
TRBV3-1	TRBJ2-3	CASSPRGRGSDTQYF
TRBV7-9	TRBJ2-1	CASTDRYNEQFF
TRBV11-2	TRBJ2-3	CASSQTAGNPADTQYF
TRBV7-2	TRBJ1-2	CASSYMNQGGYTF
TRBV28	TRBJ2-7	CASSSGLTSYEQYF
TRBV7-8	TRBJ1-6	CASSLAPSQGYNSPLHF
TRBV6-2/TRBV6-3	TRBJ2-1	CASRLISSSYNEQFF
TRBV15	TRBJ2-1	CATSRAPSASYNEQFF
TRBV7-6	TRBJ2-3	CASSILAGSTDTQYF
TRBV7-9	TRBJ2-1	CASSLGGRGVLNEQFF
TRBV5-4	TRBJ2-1	CASSTDFSSYNEQFF
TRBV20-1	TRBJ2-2	CSARLAGELFF
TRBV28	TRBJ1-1	CASSPPTVLMNTEAFF
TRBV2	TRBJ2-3	CASSSSRLSTDTQYF
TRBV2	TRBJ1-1	CATDETYEAFF
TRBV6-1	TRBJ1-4	CASTARYETTNEKLFF
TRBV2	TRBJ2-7	CASSDGGGSYEQYF
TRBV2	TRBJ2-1	CASSESSTMEFTDEQFF
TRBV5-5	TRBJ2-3	CASSTDYLWADTQYF
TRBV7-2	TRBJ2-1	CASSLGTSGNNEQFF
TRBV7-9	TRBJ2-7	CASVLVASVNEQYF
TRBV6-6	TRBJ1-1	CASSDSFTMNTEAFF
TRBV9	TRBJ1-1	CASSVDDLNTEAFF
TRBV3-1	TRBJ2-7	CASSQGTVGPEQYF
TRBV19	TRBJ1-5	CASLSGTRSNQPQHF
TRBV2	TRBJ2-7	CASNKPGQTYEQYF
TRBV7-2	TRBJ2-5	CASSGSGIQETQYF
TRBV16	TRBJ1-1	CASSLGDRGGAFF
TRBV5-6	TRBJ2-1	CASSLGEGRGRDEQFF
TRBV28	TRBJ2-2	CASSHRTSGNTGELFF
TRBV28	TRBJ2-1	CASILSLDRDDEQFF
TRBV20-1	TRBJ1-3	CSARDEGGNSGNTIYF
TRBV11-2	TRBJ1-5	CASSERNQPQHF
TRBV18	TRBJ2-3	CASSPPSGGAEDTQYF
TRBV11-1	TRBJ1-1	CASSTTGNTEAFF
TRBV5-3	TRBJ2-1	CASSSGTGFYNEQFF
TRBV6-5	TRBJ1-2	CASSLGQGGVGYTF
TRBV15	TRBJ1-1	CATSERQGRAFF
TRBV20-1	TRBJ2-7	CSARGDIDYEQYF
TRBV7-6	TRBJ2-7	CASSLGTGTDYVGQYF
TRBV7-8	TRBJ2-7	CASSLEGPSIGEQYF
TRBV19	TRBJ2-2	CASSISGEALNTGELFF
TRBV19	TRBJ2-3	CASSHDRGAAHTQYF
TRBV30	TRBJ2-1	CAWTHPGGALNYNEQFF
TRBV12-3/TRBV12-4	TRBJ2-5	CASSFYGGSEETQYF